This is a list of T cell receptor beta chains from one sample in a study of CD8 T cells in Susac syndrome. TCRdb recomputed calls from the immunoSEQ multiplex PCR reads with MiXCR, one row per CDR3 protein. The repertoire consists of under 90,000 distinct CDR3 sequences, with 95% occurring once and the leading ten covering 0.46%. Sequenced sample: CD8+ T cells from PBMCs. These TCRs come from a human donor with Susac syndrome. The CDR3 runs from the conserved cysteine through the conserved F or W. Each record gives: D gene, clone size, V gene, J gene, CDR3 protein, CDR3 DNA. D genes are given only for firm matches. Size values are once, few and many counts, or a class for expanded clones, and some rows have none.

d_call: TRBD1; clone_size: medium-sized; v_call: TRBV12-3/TRBV12-4; j_call: TRBJ1-4; cdr3_aa: CASTRGSEKLFF; cdr3_nt: TGTGCCAGCACCAGGGGGAGTGAAAAACTGTTTTTT
d_call: TRBD1; clone_size: NA; v_call: TRBV20-1; j_call: TRBJ2-2; cdr3_aa: CSATGGNTGELFF; cdr3_nt: TGCAGTGCTACAGGGGGGAACACCGGGGAGCTGTTTTTT
d_call: NA; clone_size: NA; v_call: TRBV13; j_call: TRBJ1-2; cdr3_aa: CASSSSGFESGYTF; cdr3_nt: TGTGCCAGCAGCTCTTCAGGGTTCGAAAGCGGCTACACCTTC
d_call: NA; clone_size: NA; v_call: TRBV29-1; j_call: TRBJ2-7; cdr3_aa: CSVGWGDRSYEQYF; cdr3_nt: TGCAGCGTTGGTTGGGGCGACAGGAGCTACGAGCAGTACTTC
d_call: NA; clone_size: NA; v_call: TRBV15; j_call: TRBJ2-5; cdr3_aa: CATGDQETQYF; cdr3_nt: TGTGCCACCGGGGACCAAGAGACCCAGTACTTC
d_call: NA; clone_size: NA; v_call: TRBV6-6; j_call: TRBJ2-7; cdr3_aa: CASGRGDFGQYF; cdr3_nt: TGTGCCAGCGGCAGGGGGGATTTCGGGCAGTACTTC
d_call: TRBD2; clone_size: NA; v_call: TRBV19; j_call: TRBJ2-5; cdr3_aa: CASSPWGGQETQYF; cdr3_nt: TGTGCCAGTAGCCCCTGGGGGGGACAAGAGACCCAGTACTTC
d_call: TRBD2; clone_size: NA; v_call: TRBV7-2; j_call: TRBJ2-7; cdr3_aa: CASSLKLAGVYEQYF; cdr3_nt: TGTGCCAGCAGCTTAAAACTAGCGGGAGTCTACGAGCAGTACTTC
d_call: TRBD1; clone_size: NA; v_call: TRBV20-1; j_call: TRBJ2-5; cdr3_aa: CSAPGQVETQYF; cdr3_nt: TGCAGTGCCCCGGGACAGGTAGAGACCCAGTACTTC
d_call: NA; clone_size: once; v_call: TRBV3-1; j_call: TRBJ1-2; cdr3_aa: CASSQGGDRTGGYTF; cdr3_nt: TGTGCCAGCAGCCAAGGGGGTGATCGGACGGGCGGCTACACCTTC
d_call: TRBD2; clone_size: NA; v_call: TRBV11-2; j_call: TRBJ2-3; cdr3_aa: CASSLWWTSGSSGPTDTQYF; cdr3_nt: TGTGCCAGCAGCTTATGGTGGACTAGCGGGAGTTCCGGTCCCACAGATACGCAGTATTTT
d_call: NA; clone_size: NA; v_call: TRBV28; j_call: TRBJ2-7; cdr3_aa: CASSPLTRSYEQYF; cdr3_nt: TGTGCCAGCAGTCCACTCACGCGGTCCTACGAGCAGTACTTC
d_call: NA; clone_size: once; v_call: TRBV7-8; j_call: TRBJ2-2; cdr3_aa: CASMGPTGELFF; cdr3_nt: TGTGCCAGCATGGGCCCCACCGGGGAGCTGTTTTTT
d_call: NA; clone_size: NA; v_call: TRBV2; j_call: TRBJ1-1; cdr3_aa: CASNPGRKNTEAFF; cdr3_nt: TGTGCCAGCAACCCGGGCAGGAAGAACACTGAAGCTTTCTTT
d_call: TRBD2; clone_size: NA; v_call: TRBV20-1; j_call: TRBJ2-7; cdr3_aa: CSAPTSGPSYEQYF; cdr3_nt: TGCAGTGCCCCGACTAGCGGGCCCTCCTACGAGCAGTACTTC
d_call: NA; clone_size: NA; v_call: TRBV20-1; j_call: TRBJ2-1; cdr3_aa: CSAPTGDAYNEQFF; cdr3_nt: TGCAGTGCTCCGACGGGAGACGCCTACAATGAGCAGTTCTTC
d_call: TRBD2; clone_size: NA; v_call: TRBV20-1; j_call: TRBJ2-7; cdr3_aa: CSARGLLAVTYEQYF; cdr3_nt: TGCAGTGCTAGAGGATTGCTAGCGGTAACCTACGAGCAGTACTTC
d_call: TRBD2; clone_size: NA; v_call: TRBV29-1; j_call: TRBJ2-1; cdr3_aa: CSVVAGSSYNEQFF; cdr3_nt: TGCAGCGTCGTAGCGGGGAGTTCTTACAATGAGCAGTTCTTC
d_call: NA; clone_size: once; v_call: TRBV4-3; j_call: TRBJ2-5; cdr3_aa: CASSQGTDGGTQYF; cdr3_nt: TGCGCCAGCAGCCAAGGGACGGACGGCGGGACCCAGTACTTC
d_call: TRBD1; clone_size: NA; v_call: TRBV29-1; j_call: TRBJ1-1; cdr3_aa: CSGGQGSTEAFF; cdr3_nt: TGCAGCGGTGGACAGGGAAGCACTGAAGCTTTCTTT
d_call: NA; clone_size: NA; v_call: TRBV12-3/TRBV12-4; j_call: TRBJ1-2; cdr3_aa: CASSLVQTNYGYTF; cdr3_nt: TGTGCCAGCAGTTTGGTACAAACTAACTATGGCTACACCTTC
d_call: TRBD1; clone_size: NA; v_call: TRBV20-1; j_call: TRBJ2-1; cdr3_aa: CSAQGASYNEQFF; cdr3_nt: TGCAGTGCTCAGGGGGCCTCCTACAATGAGCAGTTCTTC
d_call: NA; clone_size: NA; v_call: TRBV25-1; j_call: TRBJ1-5; cdr3_aa: CASSEYSGGQPQHF; cdr3_nt: TGTGCCAGCAGTGAATATTCAGGAGGTCAGCCCCAGCATTTT
d_call: TRBD2; clone_size: NA; v_call: TRBV2; j_call: TRBJ2-7; cdr3_aa: CASSEALAVYSYEQYF; cdr3_nt: TGTGCCAGCAGTGAAGCGCTAGCGGTATACTCCTACGAGCAGTACTTC
d_call: NA; clone_size: NA; v_call: TRBV20-1; j_call: TRBJ2-5; cdr3_aa: CSARGVGTGETQYF; cdr3_nt: TGCAGTGCTAGAGGGGTTGGGACCGGAGAGACCCAGTACTTC
d_call: NA; clone_size: NA; v_call: TRBV5-6; j_call: TRBJ2-1; cdr3_aa: CASSLSGQHNEQFF; cdr3_nt: TGTGCCAGCAGCTTGAGCGGACAGCACAATGAGCAGTTCTTC
d_call: NA; clone_size: NA; v_call: TRBV20-1; j_call: TRBJ1-4; cdr3_aa: CSASRPDTNEKLFF; cdr3_nt: TGCAGTGCTAGTCGGCCCGATACTAATGAAAAACTGTTTTTT
d_call: TRBD2; clone_size: NA; v_call: TRBV29-1; j_call: TRBJ2-7; cdr3_aa: CSVGGLAVYEQYF; cdr3_nt: TGCAGCGTTGGCGGACTAGCGGTATACGAGCAGTACTTC
d_call: TRBD1; clone_size: NA; v_call: TRBV12-3/TRBV12-4; j_call: TRBJ2-7; cdr3_aa: CASSSMGTGQHEQYF; cdr3_nt: TGTGCCAGCAGTTCCATGGGGACAGGGCAACACGAGCAGTACTTC